The 26 T cell receptor beta chains below all came from one sample that was sequenced in a study of blood T cell repertoires in COVID-19. Repertoires were generated with immunoSEQ multiplex PCR, while TCRdb's copy carries only in-frame clones and drops some. The sample has 150,000 to 200,000 clones, just under 90% seen once. Sequencing was carried out using peripheral blood. Receptors were obtained from a woman in her 70s with COVID-19, enrolled during active disease.

J is TRBJ2-5 and V is TRBV4-3; D gene uncertain. Trimming took 2 bases from V and 5 from J, leaving 15 bases between them. The length of the CDR3 is 15 residues. Germline V gene sequence: CDR1 LGHNA, CDR2 YSLEER. The CDR3 sequence: CASSQSHLGPETQYF. CDR3 DNA sequence: TGCGCCAGCAGCCAATCTCACCTAGGTCCGGAGACCCAGTACTTC.

This clone came up once. The V gene is TRBV10-3, the J gene TRBJ2-7; the match to TRBD2 covers 8 bases. The CDR3 is 18 amino acids. CDR1 and CDR2 (germline): ENHRY, SYGVKD. The ends lost 3 bases at V and 3 bases at J; junction bases unmatched: 16. The CDR3, as DNA: TGTGCCATCAGTGAACGTCTTGTAACTAGCGGCCCGCGCTACGAGCAGTACTTC. It specifies CAISERLVTSGPRYEQYF.

The V gene is TRBV28, the J gene TRBJ1-5, with D uncertain. This CDR3 comprises 13 residues. Trimming pared 4 bases from V and 0 bases from J, leaving 4 bases between. The germline gives CDR1 MDHEN, CDR2 SYDVKM. The CDR3 nucleotides are TGTGCCAGCAGTTCAGTTAGCAATCAGCCCCAGCATTTT. Its protein product is CASSSVSNQPQHF.

The chain links TRBV20-1 to TRBJ2-1, with D uncertain. V was shortened by 5 bases and J by 4 bases, with 6 bases between the two germline ends. There are 11 residues in the CDR3. CDR1 and CDR2 (germline): DFQATT, SNEGSKA (reference sequence). The CDR3 DNA sequence: TGCAGTGCTGAACTTTACAATGAGCAGTTCTTC. Amino acid sequence: CSAELYNEQFF.

This rearrangement joins TRBV7-3 to TRBJ2-1, with D tentatively TRBD2 (7 bases). Per germline, CDR1 SGHTA and CDR2 FQGTGA. This CDR3 comprises 14 residues. V shed 6 bases and J shed 6 bases, with 15 bases lying between them. The CDR3 nucleotides read TGTGCCAGCAGTGGGGACACTAGCGTCAATGAGCAGTTCTTC. Protein sequence: CASSGDTSVNEQFF.

This chain joins TRBV7-3 and TRBJ2-1; 7 bases agree with TRBD2. Looked up from germline, CDR1 is SGHTA and CDR2 is FQGTGA. The CDR3 length is 14 residues. After removal of 5 bases from V and 3 bases from J, the junction contained 4 bases not matched to a gene. The chain's CDR3 is CASSQLASYNEQFF. CDR3 DNA sequence: TGTGCCAGCAGCCAACTAGCGAGCTACAATGAGCAGTTCTTC.

The J gene is TRBJ1-1, the V gene TRBV6-4; 11 bases fit TRBD1. Germline CDR1 and CDR2: MRHNA and SNTAGT. The CDR3 is made up of 16 amino acids. V was clipped by 5 bases and J by 3 bases; unmatched bases: 8. Here the CDR3 DNA reads TGTGCCAGCAGTCCCGGGACAGGGGGAATAGACACTGAAGCTTTCTTT. It encodes CASSPGTGGIDTEAFF.

The chain uses TRBV11-3 and TRBJ2-2, with D uncertain. Trimming stripped 3 bases from V and 6 bases from J, with 5 bases between. Germline V gene lookup returns CDR1 SGHNT and CDR2 YENEEA. The CDR3 totals 12 residues. The CDR3 DNA is TGTGCCAGCAGCTTCGTTCCCGGGGAGCTGTTTTTT. Encoded protein: CASSFVPGELFF. Filled out from reference TRBV11-3 and TRBJ2-2, the complete variable domain reads EAGVVQSPRYKIIEKKQPVAFWCNPISGHNTLYWYLQNLGQGPELLIRYENEEAVDDSQLPKDRFSAERLKGVDSTLKIQPAELGDSAVYLCASSFVPGELFFGEGSRLTVL.

The gene calls are TRBV6-2 or TRBV6-3 and TRBJ2-3, with D hard to call. The CDR3 contains 15 residues. Germline V gene lookup returns CDR1 MNHEY and CDR2 SVGEGT. The germline V and J ends were trimmed by 0 bases and 0 bases, with 7 bases remaining between them. CDR3: CASSYSKTSTDTQYF. Written as DNA, the CDR3 is TGTGCCAGCAGTTACTCGAAAACTAGCACAGATACGCAGTATTTT.

The gene calls are TRBV6-6 and TRBJ2-7, with TRBD2 as a possible D gene (6 bases). CDR3 length: 14 amino acids. V lost 2 bases and J lost 1, with 9 bases in between. Germline lookup yields CDR1 MNHNY and CDR2 SVGAGI (reference sequence). CDR3 DNA sequence: TGTGCCAGCAGTTACATCGGGGGATCCTACGAGCAGTACTTC. Protein product: CASSYIGGSYEQYF.

The chain carries TRBV27 and TRBJ2-7; the match to TRBD2 covers 8 bases. This CDR3 contains 15 residues. J was trimmed by 6 bases and V by 7 bases; bases with no gene match: 14. Germline CDR1 and CDR2: MNHEY and SMNVEV (reference sequence). The CDR3 reads CASKITTAGAVEQYF. The CDR3 region has the DNA TGTGCCAGCAAGATCACTACAGCGGGAGCCGTCGAGCAGTACTTC.

The genes are TRBV5-5 and TRBJ2-1, with 8 bases that match TRBD2. The CDR3 totals 18 residues. Per the germline V gene, CDR1 is SGHKS and CDR2 is YYEKEE (reference sequence). With 0 bases clipped from V and 0 bases from J, the junction kept 8 bases outside the gene matches. The CDR3 here is CASSLGLAPISSYNEQFF. The CDR3 DNA follows: TGTGCCAGCAGCTTGGGACTAGCGCCCATTAGCTCCTACAATGAGCAGTTCTTC.

This clone turned up a few times. The chain uses TRBV28 and TRBJ1-2; no clear D gene. CDR1 and CDR2 from the germline V gene are MDHEN and SYDVKM. V shed 4 bases and J shed 0 bases, with 9 bases lying between them. The CDR3 is 14 residues long. The CDR3 region is CASSYHYSNYGYTF. In nucleotides, the CDR3 is TGTGCCAGCAGTTATCACTACTCTAACTATGGCTACACCTTC.

The rearrangement uses TRBV11-3 and TRBJ2-3, with D possibly TRBD2 on 5 matching bases. Trimming pared 1 base from V and 0 bases from J, leaving 11 bases between. The CDR3 length is 16 residues. From germline, CDR1 is SGHNT and CDR2 YENEEA. The CDR3 nucleotides read TGTGCCAGCAGCTTAGGTCAGCGGATAAGCACAGATACGCAGTATTTT. Translation: CASSLGQRISTDTQYF.

The J gene is TRBJ2-2, the V gene TRBV5-1; 8 nucleotides align to TRBD2. The CDR3 is 17 residues long. Trimming removed 4 bases from V and 2 bases from J; junction bases left unmatched: 10. Per the germline V gene, CDR1 is SGHRS and CDR2 is YFSETQ. CDR3 sequence: CASSTKAGEFNTGELFF. In nucleotides, the CDR3 is TGCGCCAGCAGCACGAAAGCGGGAGAGTTTAACACCGGGGAGCTGTTTTTT.

The gene calls are TRBV6-5 and TRBJ1-2, with D possibly being TRBD1 (5 bases). Between the trimmed V and J ends, which lost 3 bases and 8 bases, there was a span of 13 bases. Germline loops: CDR1 MNHEY, CDR2 SVGAGI. There are 13 residues in the CDR3. CDR3 DNA sequence: TGTGCCAGCAGTTATTCGGGGGATATCGGCTACACCTTC. The encoded protein is CASSYSGDIGYTF.

Details on this clone: A much larger clone differs from this one at a single base, so this may be a read error. The chain recombines TRBV3-1 (or the pseudogene TRBV3-2) with TRBJ2-7; TRBD2 matches at 12 bases. The length of the CDR3 is 15 residues. V dropped 4 bases and J dropped 0; count of bases not matched to a gene: 1. Per the germline V gene, CDR1 is LGHDT and CDR2 is YNNKEL (reference sequence). The CDR3 loop reads CASSLGLAGSYEQYF. For the CDR3, the DNA is TGTGCCAGCAGCCTGGGACTAGCGGGCTCCTACGAGCAGTACTTC.

This chain uses TRBV18 with TRBJ1-2; D remains unclear. The germline V gene encodes CDR1 KGHSH and CDR2 LQKENI. V was cut by 3 bases and J by 7 bases, with 18 bases left in between. CDR3 length equals 15 residues. The CDR3 sequence is CASSPARNRGLGYTF. For the CDR3, the DNA is TGTGCCAGCTCACCGGCCAGAAACCGAGGGCTTGGCTACACCTTC.

V usage is TRBV6-5 and J usage is TRBJ1-6, with D uncertain. V was pared by 5 bases and J by 6 bases, with 5 bases between. Per the germline V gene, CDR1 is MNHEY and CDR2 is SVGAGI. CDR3 length: 12 residues. The CDR3 DNA is TGTGCCAGCAGTCGAGCTAATTCACCCCTCCACTTT. Its protein product is CASSRANSPLHF.

This clone is a singleton in its sample. The chain uses TRBV27 and TRBJ1-2; D is perhaps TRBD1 (6 bases). The germline V and J ends were trimmed by 2 bases and 1 base, with 14 bases remaining between them. The length of the CDR3 is 16 residues. From germline, CDR1 is MNHEY and CDR2 SMNVEV (reference sequence). The CDR3 sequence is CASSLAPGGLNYGYTF. The CDR3 DNA reads TGTGCCAGCAGTTTAGCCCCGGGGGGGCTTAACTATGGCTACACCTTC.

V is TRBV5-1 and J is TRBJ1-3, with 9 bases that match TRBD1. The trim removed 3 bases at V and 0 bases at J, leaving 1 base unmatched. Germline values: CDR1 SGHRS, CDR2 YFSETQ. The CDR3 extends over 15 amino acids. The CDR3 region is CASSYRGLSGNTIYF. Written as DNA, the CDR3 is TGCGCCAGCAGCTACAGGGGGCTCTCTGGAAACACCATATATTTT.

This clone was picked up one time. This rearrangement joins TRBV20-1 to TRBJ1-2, with D uncertain. Germline assignment: CDR1 DFQATT and CDR2 SNEGSKA (reference sequence). The CDR3 totals 11 residues. The V and J ends lost 7 bases and 1 base respectively, with 7 bases between them. The CDR3 nucleotides read TGCAGTGTTCCCAGTAACTATGGCTACACCTTC. It codes for CSVPSNYGYTF.

The chain employs TRBV5-1 and TRBJ2-3, with 8 bases identical to TRBD1. J was trimmed by 4 bases and V by 3 bases; bases with no gene match: 7. From germline, CDR1 is SGHRS and CDR2 YFSETQ. The CDR3 runs to 15 residues. The CDR3 region is CASSWTGPSADTQYF. The CDR3 DNA sequence: TGCGCCAGCAGCTGGACAGGGCCCTCTGCAGATACGCAGTATTTT.

This clone was found once. V is TRBV20-1 and J is TRBJ2-1, with D tentatively TRBD2 (6 bases). The CDR3 contains 13 residues. V was trimmed by 3 bases and J by 3 bases, leaving 9 bases between them. CDR1 is DFQATT and CDR2 is SNEGSKA in the germline V gene (reference sequence). The CDR3 loop is CSASYSGYNEQFF. The CDR3 DNA follows: TGCAGTGCTAGTTATAGCGGCTACAATGAGCAGTTCTTC.

In DNA, the CDR3 is TGTGCCAGCAGTCCAGACAGGAGACTGAATTCTGGCACTGAAGCTTTCTTT. It yields the protein CASSPDRRLNSGTEAFF. The chain uses TRBV28 and TRBJ1-1; D perhaps matches TRBD1 (6 bases). Germline values: CDR1 MDHEN, CDR2 SYDVKM. CDR3 size: 17 residues. The V end was cut by 5 bases, the J end by 4 bases, with 23 bases between.

The V call is TRBV7-2, the J call TRBJ2-7; D is uncertain. Trimming cost V 1 base and J 3 bases, with 7 bases left between them. The CDR3 runs to 13 residues. CDR1 is SGHTA and CDR2 is FQGNSA in the germline V gene. CDR3 sequence: CASSLVSSYEQYF. The CDR3 DNA sequence: TGTGCCAGCAGCTTAGTGAGTAGCTACGAGCAGTACTTC. Drawing the rest from reference TRBV7-2 and TRBJ2-7, the complete variable domain is GAGVSQSPSNKVTEKGKDVELRCDPISGHTALYWYRQSLGQGLEFLIYFQGNSAPDKSGLPSDRFSAERTGGSVSTLTIQRTQQEDSAVYLCASSLVSSYEQYFGPGTRLTVT.